These 31 T cell receptor beta chains share one sample of origin, sequenced in a study of blood T cell repertoires in COVID-19. Sequencing was performed with immunoSEQ multiplex PCR; in TCRdb, only in-frame clones are kept and a portion is missing. The top ten clones hold 2% to 2.5% of a sample with roughly 100,000 clones, 70% to 90% of them seen once. The sequenced sample was peripheral blood. The receptors here all came from a man in his fifties with active COVID-19.

The table lists this clone with a few counts. CDR3 region: CASSYATGPQGDTQYF. The CDR3 region has the DNA TGTGCCAGCAGTTACGCTACCGGGCCTCAGGGGGATACGCAGTATTTT. The chain links TRBV6-5 to TRBJ2-3; D is perhaps TRBD1 (6 bases). Trimming removed 2 bases from V and 6 bases from J, with 18 bases in between. Germline loops: CDR1 MNHEY, CDR2 SVGAGI. The CDR3 is 16 residues long.

The chain uses TRBV7-8 and TRBJ1-3; tentatively, D is TRBD1 (5 bases). Trimming pared 4 bases from V and 2 bases from J, leaving 6 bases between. The germline gives CDR1 SGHVS, CDR2 FQNEAQ. This CDR3 has 13 residues. CDR3 region: CASSSRAGNTIYF. CDR3 in DNA: TGTGCCAGCAGCTCCAGGGCTGGAAACACCATATATTTT. The complete variable domain, with remaining parts taken from reference TRBV7-8 and TRBJ1-3, reads GAGVSQSPRYKVAKRGQDVALRCDPISGHVSLFWYQQALGQGPEFLTYFQNEAQLDKSGLPSDRFFAERPEGSVSTLKIQRTQQEDSAVYLCASSSRAGNTIYFGEGSWLTVV.

This chain connects TRBV21-1 to TRBJ1-2; the tabulated D call, TRBD1, remains unverified against the DNA. TRBV21-1 is assigned pseudogene status. There are 14 residues in the CDR3. The CDR3: CASSRGCRVYGYTF. CDR3 sequence (DNA): TGTGCCAGCAGCAGGGGCTGCAGGGTCTATGGCTACACCTTC.

The rearrangement uses TRBV13 and TRBJ1-1, with D hard to call. The germline V gene has CDR1 PRHDT and CDR2 FYEKMQ (reference sequence). The CDR3 spans 13 residues. With 1 base removed from V and 4 bases from J, the gap between germline ends came to 7 bases. Here the CDR3 reads CASSLVGFTEAFF. The CDR3 region has the DNA TGTGCCAGCAGCTTAGTCGGGTTCACTGAAGCTTTCTTT.

This sequence joins TRBV18 and TRBJ1-5; no definite D call. Trimming removed 4 bases at V and 6 bases at J, with 19 bases between. Germline CDR1 and CDR2: KGHSH and LQKENI. This CDR3 spans 16 amino acids. In DNA form, the CDR3 reads TGTGCCAGCTCACTCGGGGTCAGTAACATTCCTCAGCCCCAGCATTTT. Its translation is CASSLGVSNIPQPQHF.

This chain uses TRBV7-2 with TRBJ2-5, with a tentative D call TRBD2 (7 bases). The germline V gene has CDR1 SGHTA and CDR2 FQGNSA. Trimming shortened V by 4 bases and J by 6 bases, and 15 bases separated the two germline ends. This CDR3 is 14 amino acids long. The CDR3: CASSSSSGQKTQYF. The CDR3 nucleotides read TGTGCCAGCAGCTCATCTAGCGGACAGAAGACCCAGTACTTC.

This clone has just one count. This sequence joins TRBV18 and TRBJ1-4, with 8 bases aligning to TRBD1. The CDR3 totals 16 residues. V shed 3 bases and J 3 bases; nucleotides not matched to a gene: 6. Per the germline V gene, CDR1 is KGHSH and CDR2 is LQKENI. In nucleotides, the CDR3 is TGTGCCAGCTCACCCGGGACAGGTTTGGCTAATGAAAAACTGTTTTTT. This sequence encodes CASSPGTGLANEKLFF.

The genes are TRBV7-2 and TRBJ1-1; the D gene is possibly TRBD1 (5 bases). This CDR3 comprises 13 residues. In germline, CDR1 is SGHTA, CDR2 FQGNSA. Between the trimmed V and J ends, which lost 10 bases and 1 base, there was a span of 13 bases. Written as DNA, the CDR3 is TGTGCCACCCTCAGACAGTGGAACACTGAAGCTTTCTTT. Amino acids: CATLRQWNTEAFF.

The V call is TRBV4-2, the J call TRBJ2-5; weak D call: TRBD1 (5 bases). The CDR3 runs to 15 residues. Trimming cost V 2 bases and J 2 bases, with 12 bases left between them. Germline CDR1 LGHNA, CDR2 YNFKEQ. The CDR3 is CASSQTVRVQETQYF. CDR3 sequence (DNA): TGTGCCAGCAGCCAAACCGTCAGGGTTCAAGAGACCCAGTACTTC.

The rearrangement links TRBV4-2 to TRBJ2-7; perhaps TRBD2 as D (5 bases). V was clipped by 3 bases and J by 3 bases, with 9 bases between them. Germline V gives CDR1 LGHNA, CDR2 YNFKEQ. This CDR3 spans 13 amino acids. As DNA, the CDR3 is TGTGCCAGCAGCCAGAACAGCGGCTACGAGCAGTACTTC. Protein sequence: CASSQNSGYEQYF.

V and J are TRBV11-2 and TRBJ2-5, with a tentative D call TRBD2 (6 bases). Germline V lookup: CDR1 SGHAT, CDR2 FQNNGV. The CDR3 loop spans 14 amino acids. Trimming removed 5 bases at V and 5 bases at J, with 15 bases between. The CDR3 here is CASSPGLAGETQYF. In nucleotides, the CDR3 is TGTGCCAGCAGCCCGGGTCTGGCGGGGGAGACCCAGTACTTC.

The rearrangement links TRBV28 to TRBJ2-5; weak D call: TRBD2 (7 bases). Germline V lookup: CDR1 MDHEN, CDR2 SYDVKM. Trimming took off 7 bases at V and 5 bases at J, with 23 bases between the two ends. The CDR3 is 16 amino acids. The CDR3 nucleotides read TGTGCCAGCACCTCCTTGCTCGCGGGGGCGGGGGAGACCCAGTACTTC. Translating it yields CASTSLLAGAGETQYF.

The rearrangement uses TRBV10-3 and TRBJ1-2; D is uncertain. Deletions cut 8 bases from V and 5 bases from J, with 12 bases between. The CDR3 sequence is 12 residues long. The germline CDR1 and CDR2 sequences are ENHRY and SYGVKD. CDR3 sequence reads: CAIYEARYGYTF. Here the CDR3 DNA reads TGTGCCATCTATGAGGCGCGTTATGGCTACACCTTC.

This chain connects TRBV27 to TRBJ1-2; TRBD1 matches at 10 bases. Germline CDR1 and CDR2: MNHEY and SMNVEV (reference sequence). The CDR3 sequence is 13 residues long. V dropped 6 bases and J dropped 8; count of bases not matched to a gene: 6. The CDR3 nucleotides read TGTGCCAGCAGCACGACAGGGGGCAAAGGCTACACCTTC. Its protein is CASSTTGGKGYTF.

The chain recombines TRBV5-6 with TRBJ2-7, with D possibly TRBD1 on 5 matching bases. Germline loops: CDR1 SGHDT, CDR2 YYEEEE. The CDR3 sequence is 16 residues long. Trimming took 3 bases from V and 3 from J, leaving 19 bases between them. CDR3 protein: CASSYLTGQTIYEQYF. CDR3 coding DNA: TGTGCCAGCAGCTACCTAACAGGCCAAACAATCTACGAGCAGTACTTC.

The J gene is TRBJ2-7, the V gene TRBV6-5; 8 bases match TRBD1. Germline CDR1 MNHEY, CDR2 SVGAGI. The V and J ends lost 8 bases and 1 base, in that order; junction bases with no gene match: 4. This CDR3 is 13 amino acids long. The CDR3: CASGGTGSYEQYF. The CDR3 DNA reads as TGTGCCAGCGGGGGGACAGGTTCCTACGAGCAGTACTTC.

The V call is TRBV5-1, the J call TRBJ2-1; 14 nucleotides agree with TRBD2. Germline V gene data show CDR1 as SGHRS and CDR2 as YFSETQ. Trimming cost V 4 bases and J 4 bases; bases outside gene matches: 13. The CDR3 loop spans 19 amino acids. The CDR3, as DNA: TGCGCCAGCAGCCCCAGGCGCGCGGGACTAGCGGGGGAATACAATGAGCAGTTCTTC. This sequence encodes CASSPRRAGLAGEYNEQFF.

With respect to this clone: Other nucleotide sequences in the sample specify the same CDR3. The genes are TRBV11-2 and TRBJ1-5, with TRBD1 as a possible D gene (6 bases). CDR1 SGHAT and CDR2 FQNNGV come from the germline V gene. V lost 0 bases and J 4 bases, leaving 7 bases between the germline ends. This CDR3 contains 14 residues. CDR3 amino acids: CASSLEGTNQPQHF. DNA for the CDR3: TGTGCCAGCAGCTTAGAAGGGACAAATCAGCCCCAGCATTTT.

This clone was observed many times. V usage is TRBV4-1 and J usage is TRBJ1-3; D is possibly TRBD1 (6 bases). This CDR3 spans 17 amino acids. Per the germline V gene, CDR1 is MGHRA and CDR2 is YSYEKL. The V end lost 4 bases, the J end lost 4 bases, and 20 bases lay between the germline ends. CDR3 bases: TGCGCCAGCAGCCGCCAACAGGGTGAAGGAGGAGGAAACACCATATATTTT. Protein product: CASSRQQGEGGGNTIYF.

This clone was seen a few times. The V and J genes are TRBV7-2 and TRBJ1-1, with 10 bases aligning to TRBD1. Germline CDR1 and CDR2: SGHTA and FQGNSA. Trimming cost V 5 bases and J 11 bases; bases outside gene matches: 8. The CDR3 covers 13 residues. CDR3 protein: CASSPRTGGQAFF. In DNA form, the CDR3 reads TGTGCCAGCAGCCCACGGACAGGGGGACAGGCTTTCTTT. Using reference TRBV7-2 and TRBJ1-1 for the parts outside the CDR3, the full variable domain is GAGVSQSPSNKVTEKGKDVELRCDPISGHTALYWYRQSLGQGLEFLIYFQGNSAPDKSGLPSDRFSAERTGGSVSTLTIQRTQQEDSAVYLCASSPRTGGQAFFGQGTRLTVV.

This chain uses TRBV4-1 with TRBJ1-1; 7 bases fit TRBD1. The trim removed 1 base at V and 3 bases at J, leaving 2 bases unmatched. The CDR3 is made up of 14 amino acids. Germline CDR1 MGHRA, CDR2 YSYEKL. CDR3 bases: TGCGCCAGCAGCCAAGTGGGGACAGACACTGAAGCTTTCTTT. Its translation: CASSQVGTDTEAFF.

The rearrangement uses TRBV5-6 and TRBJ1-6; no reliable D call. V was shortened by 6 bases and J by 11 bases, with 15 bases between the two germline ends. Germline CDR1 SGHDT, CDR2 YYEEEE. CDR3 size: 13 residues. The CDR3 DNA sequence: TGTGCCAGCACCCGCGAAGATTTGACACCCCTCCACTTT. It codes for CASTREDLTPLHF.

The gene calls are TRBV5-1 and TRBJ2-7; TRBD2 is a possible D gene (5 bases). CDR1 SGHRS and CDR2 YFSETQ come from the germline V gene. This CDR3 region has 16 residues. V lost 6 bases, J lost 0 bases, and 19 bases lay in between. The CDR3 DNA reads as TGCGCCAGCACCCCTCGGGGTGTAGGGAACTCCTACGAGCAGTACTTC. Translation gives CASTPRGVGNSYEQYF.

The CDR3 nucleotides read TGTGCCAGCAGCCCCCATTCGGTCTCCGAGCAGTACTTC. It codes for CASSPHSVSEQYF. This chain links TRBV11-3 with TRBJ2-7, with D unresolved. Per germline, CDR1 SGHNT and CDR2 YENEEA. Trimming took off 5 bases at V and 6 bases at J, with 14 bases between the two ends. There are 13 residues in the CDR3.

This clone is a singleton in its sample. The chain joins TRBV10-3 to TRBJ1-2; TRBD1 agrees at 9 bases. V lost 4 bases and J lost 3; bases outside the gene matches: 3. CDR1 and CDR2 from the germline V gene are ENHRY and SYGVKD. This CDR3 region has 14 residues. CDR3 sequence reads: CAISGTGVDYGYTF. The CDR3 bases are TGTGCCATCAGTGGGACAGGGGTGGACTATGGCTACACCTTC.

The chain recombines TRBV6-1 with TRBJ2-3; the match to TRBD2 covers 8 bases. Germline CDR1 MNHNS, CDR2 SASEGT. The V and J ends lost 3 bases and 1 base, in that order; junction bases with no gene match: 3. CDR3 length: 15 residues. The DNA of the CDR3 is TGTGCCAGCAGTGAGTTGCGGGGGGGCACAGATACGCAGTATTTT. This encodes CASSELRGGTDTQYF.

CDR3 loop: CAGGGAGETQYF. The DNA for the CDR3 is TGTGCCGGCGGGGGGGCGGGCGAGACCCAGTACTTC. V gene TRBV10-3 combines with J gene TRBJ2-5; 9 bases map to TRBD2. The germline gives CDR1 ENHRY, CDR2 SYGVKD. The CDR3 consists of 12 residues. V was pared by 11 bases and J by 5 bases, with 6 bases of the junction left unmatched.

CDR3 DNA: TGTGCCACTCAGCGGGGGGACCGGGGCGCCCAGTACTTC. It codes for CATQRGDRGAQYF. This chain links TRBV7-8 with TRBJ2-5, with 9 positions matching TRBD2. Germline V gives CDR1 SGHVS, CDR2 FQNEAQ. Losses at the gene ends were 10 bases for V and 9 bases for J; bases not matched to a gene: 12. The CDR3 is 13 residues long.

The chain couples TRBV3-1 (or the pseudogene TRBV3-2) to TRBJ2-2; D remains ambiguous. The CDR3 covers 14 residues. Germline V gene lookup returns CDR1 LGHDT and CDR2 YNNKEL (reference sequence). Deletions cut 0 bases from V and 7 bases from J, with 9 bases between. CDR3 bases: TGTGCCAGCAGCCAAGATCGCGGTTACGGGGAGCTGTTTTTT. Translating gives CASSQDRGYGELFF.

This chain joins TRBV5-1 and TRBJ2-2, with TRBD1 identical over 8 bases. CDR1 SGHRS and CDR2 YFSETQ come from the germline V gene. The ends lost 4 bases at V and 6 bases at J; junction bases unmatched: 8. The CDR3 extends over 15 amino acids. CDR3 residues: CASSLSDRDAGELFF. Written as DNA, the CDR3 is TGCGCCAGCAGCCTTTCGGACAGGGACGCCGGGGAGCTGTTTTTT.

The chain has TRBV6-5 and TRBJ2-2; 7 bases fit TRBD2. The CDR3 consists of 14 residues. The V gene's germline CDR1 is MNHEY and CDR2 SVGAGI. After removal of 10 bases from V and 0 bases from J, the junction contained 5 bases not matched to a gene. The CDR3 is CATRAGSNTGELFF. The CDR3 DNA sequence: TGTGCCACCCGAGCGGGGTCGAACACCGGGGAGCTGTTTTTT.